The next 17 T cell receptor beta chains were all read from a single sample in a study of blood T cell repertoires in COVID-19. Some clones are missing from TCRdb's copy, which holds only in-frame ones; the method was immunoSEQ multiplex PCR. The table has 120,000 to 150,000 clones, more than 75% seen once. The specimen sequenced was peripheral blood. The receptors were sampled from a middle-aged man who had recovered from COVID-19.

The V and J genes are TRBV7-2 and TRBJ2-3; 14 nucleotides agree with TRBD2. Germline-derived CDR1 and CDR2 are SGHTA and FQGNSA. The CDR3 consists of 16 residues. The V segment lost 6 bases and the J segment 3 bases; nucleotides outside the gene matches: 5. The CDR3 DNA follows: TGTGCCAGCAGTCAGGGGACTAGCGGGGGTACAGATACGCAGTATTTT. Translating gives CASSQGTSGGTDTQYF.

CDR3 in amino acids: CASSTRASQETQYF. Here the CDR3 DNA reads TGTGCCAGCTCCACCAGGGCTTCCCAAGAGACCCAGTACTTC. The chain links TRBV18 to TRBJ2-5, with a possible D match to TRBD1 (5 bases). Germline V gene lookup returns CDR1 KGHSH and CDR2 LQKENI. Trimming left V 6 bases short and J 1 base short, with 12 bases between. The CDR3 runs to 14 residues. Supplemented by reference TRBV18 and TRBJ2-5, the full variable domain reads NAGVMQNPRHLVRRRGQEARLRCSPMKGHSHVYWYRQLPEEGLKFMVYLQKENIIDESGMPKERFSAEFPKEGPSILRIQQVVRGDSAAYFCASSTRASQETQYFGPGTRLLVL.

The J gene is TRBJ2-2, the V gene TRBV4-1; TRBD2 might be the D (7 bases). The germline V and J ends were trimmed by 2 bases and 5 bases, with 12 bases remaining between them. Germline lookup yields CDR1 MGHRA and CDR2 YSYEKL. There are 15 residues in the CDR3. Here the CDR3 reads CASSQSGGWTGELFF. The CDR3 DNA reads TGCGCCAGCAGCCAATCGGGGGGCTGGACCGGGGAGCTGTTTTTT.

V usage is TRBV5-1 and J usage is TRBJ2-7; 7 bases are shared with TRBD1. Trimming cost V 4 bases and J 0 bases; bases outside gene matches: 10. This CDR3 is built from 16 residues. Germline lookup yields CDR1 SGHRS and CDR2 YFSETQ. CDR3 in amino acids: CASSHYPGQNSYEQYF. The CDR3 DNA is TGCGCCAGCAGCCACTACCCGGGACAGAACTCCTACGAGCAGTACTTC.

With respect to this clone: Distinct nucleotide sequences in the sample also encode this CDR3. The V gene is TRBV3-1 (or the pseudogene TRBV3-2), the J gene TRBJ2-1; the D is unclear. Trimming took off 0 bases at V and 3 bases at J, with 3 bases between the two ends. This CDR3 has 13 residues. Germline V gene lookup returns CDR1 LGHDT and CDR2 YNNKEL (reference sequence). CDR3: CASSQDLYNEQFF. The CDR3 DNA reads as TGTGCCAGCAGCCAAGATCTCTACAATGAGCAGTTCTTC.

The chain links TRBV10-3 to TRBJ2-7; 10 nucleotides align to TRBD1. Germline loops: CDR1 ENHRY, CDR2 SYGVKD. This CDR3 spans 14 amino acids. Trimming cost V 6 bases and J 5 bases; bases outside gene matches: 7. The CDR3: CAIRLTGTGDEQYF. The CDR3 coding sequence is TGTGCCATCAGACTGACCGGGACAGGGGACGAGCAGTACTTC.

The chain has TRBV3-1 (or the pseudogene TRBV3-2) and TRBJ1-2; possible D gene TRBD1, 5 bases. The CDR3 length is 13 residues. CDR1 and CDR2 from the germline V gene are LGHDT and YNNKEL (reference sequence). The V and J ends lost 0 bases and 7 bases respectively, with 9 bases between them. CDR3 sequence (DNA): TGTGCCAGCAGCCAAGAGACAGAGCCTGGCTACACCTTC. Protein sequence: CASSQETEPGYTF.

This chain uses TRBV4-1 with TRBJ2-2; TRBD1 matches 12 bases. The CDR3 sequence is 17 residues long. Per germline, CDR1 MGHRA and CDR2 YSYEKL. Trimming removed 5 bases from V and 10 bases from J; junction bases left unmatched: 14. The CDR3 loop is CASSLTPGTGGRPELFF. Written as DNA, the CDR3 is TGCGCCAGCAGCTTAACCCCCGGGACAGGGGGCCGTCCGGAGCTGTTTTTT.

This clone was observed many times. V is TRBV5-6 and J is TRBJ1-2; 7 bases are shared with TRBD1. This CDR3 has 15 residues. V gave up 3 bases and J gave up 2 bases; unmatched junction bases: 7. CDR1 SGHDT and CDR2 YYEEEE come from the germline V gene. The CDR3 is CASSSGRTGNYGYTF. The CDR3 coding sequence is TGTGCCAGCAGCTCCGGCCGGACAGGAAACTATGGCTACACCTTC.

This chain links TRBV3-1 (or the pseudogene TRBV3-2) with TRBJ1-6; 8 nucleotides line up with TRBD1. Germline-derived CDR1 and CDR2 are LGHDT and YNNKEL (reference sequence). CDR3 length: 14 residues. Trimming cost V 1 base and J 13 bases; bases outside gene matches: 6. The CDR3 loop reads CASSQAGGDVPLHF. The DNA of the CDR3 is TGTGCCAGCAGCCAAGCAGGGGGCGATGTTCCCCTCCACTTT.

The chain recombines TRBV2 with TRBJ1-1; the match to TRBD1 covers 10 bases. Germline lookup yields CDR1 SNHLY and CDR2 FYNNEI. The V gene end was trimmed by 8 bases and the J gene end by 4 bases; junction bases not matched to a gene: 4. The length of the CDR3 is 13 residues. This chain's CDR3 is CASGTGEGTEAFF. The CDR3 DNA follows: TGTGCCAGCGGGACAGGGGAGGGCACTGAAGCTTTCTTT.

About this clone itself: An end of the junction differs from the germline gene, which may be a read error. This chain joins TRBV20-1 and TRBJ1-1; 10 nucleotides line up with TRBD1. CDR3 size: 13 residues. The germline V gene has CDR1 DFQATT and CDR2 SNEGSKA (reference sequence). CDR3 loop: CSASASIRGTGVF. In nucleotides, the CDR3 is TGCAGTGCTAGTGCGTCAATCCGAGGGACAGGGGTTTTT.

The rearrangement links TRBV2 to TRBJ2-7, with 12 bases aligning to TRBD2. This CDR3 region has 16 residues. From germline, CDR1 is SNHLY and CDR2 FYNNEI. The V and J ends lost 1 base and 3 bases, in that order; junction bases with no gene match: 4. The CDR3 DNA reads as TGTGCCAGCAGTGAAGTCGCTAGCGGGGGGGTCTACGAGCAGTACTTC. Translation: CASSEVASGGVYEQYF. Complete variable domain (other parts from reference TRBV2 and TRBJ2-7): EPEVTQTPSHQVTQMGQEVILRCVPISNHLYFYWYRQILGQKVEFLVSFYNNEISEKSEIFDDQFSVERPDGSNFTLKIRSTKLEDSAMYFCASSEVASGGVYEQYFGPGTRLTVT.

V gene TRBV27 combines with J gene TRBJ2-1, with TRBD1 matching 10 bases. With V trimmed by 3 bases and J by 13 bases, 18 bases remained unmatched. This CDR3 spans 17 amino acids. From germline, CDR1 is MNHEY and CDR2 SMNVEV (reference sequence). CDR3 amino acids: CASSFSSGQGKSFGQFF. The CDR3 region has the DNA TGTGCCAGCAGTTTTTCGTCGGGACAGGGGAAATCGTTCGGACAGTTCTTC.

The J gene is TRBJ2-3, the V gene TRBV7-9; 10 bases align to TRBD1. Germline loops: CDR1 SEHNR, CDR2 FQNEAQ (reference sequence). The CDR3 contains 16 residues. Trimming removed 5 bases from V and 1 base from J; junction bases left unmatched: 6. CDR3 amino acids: CASSTTGTGGTDTQYF. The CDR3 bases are TGTGCCAGCAGCACAACCGGGACAGGGGGCACAGATACGCAGTATTTT.

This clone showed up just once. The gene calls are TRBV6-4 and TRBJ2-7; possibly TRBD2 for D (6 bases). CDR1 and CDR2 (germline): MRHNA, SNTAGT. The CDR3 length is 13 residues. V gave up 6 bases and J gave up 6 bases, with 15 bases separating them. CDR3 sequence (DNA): TGTGCCAGCAGCCAAGAAATGGGAGGCGAGCAGTACTTC. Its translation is CASSQEMGGEQYF.

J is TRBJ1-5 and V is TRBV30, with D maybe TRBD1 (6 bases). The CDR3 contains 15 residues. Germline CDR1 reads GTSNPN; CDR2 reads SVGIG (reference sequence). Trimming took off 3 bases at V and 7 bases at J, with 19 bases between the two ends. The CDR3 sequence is CAWSQQTGLGQPQHF. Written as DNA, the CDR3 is TGTGCCTGGAGCCAACAAACAGGGTTAGGGCAGCCCCAGCATTTT.